These 4 T cell receptor beta chains originate from one sample sequenced in a study of blood T cell repertoires in COVID-19. Libraries were prepared by immunoSEQ multiplex PCR; TCRdb keeps only in-frame clonotypes and omits some of them. The sample holds around 300,000 clones; 88% are singletons and the top ten take approximately 2%. Source material: PBMCs or T cells enriched from blood (not recorded which). The receptors shown here come from an older woman in a cohort exposed to, infected with or recovered from COVID-19 (not recorded which).

The chain uses TRBV25-1 and TRBJ2-5, with D tentatively TRBD1 (5 bases). CDR1 and CDR2 (germline): MGHDK, SYGVNS. Between the trimmed V and J ends, which lost 4 bases and 6 bases, there was a span of 9 bases. CDR3 length: 12 amino acids. DNA of the CDR3: TGTGCCAGCAGTGTCCCAGGGCAGACCCAGTACTTC. Amino acid sequence: CASSVPGQTQYF.

This chain uses TRBV12-2 with TRBJ2-7; the table's D call, TRBD1, was not checked against the DNA. TRBV12-2 is assigned pseudogene status. The CDR3 extends over 17 amino acids. This CDR3 reads CASRRHLSPPGAYEQYF. The DNA of the CDR3 is TGTGCAAGTCGCCGACATCTTAGTCCACCCGGCGCCTACGAGCAGTACTTC.

The chain employs TRBV5-5 and TRBJ1-1, with D unresolved. Per germline, CDR1 SGHKS and CDR2 YYEKEE (reference sequence). The CDR3 covers 13 residues. Trimming shortened V by 1 base and J by 5 bases, and 9 bases separated the two germline ends. The DNA for the CDR3 is TGTGCCAGCAGCTTGCTCTCGGGGACTGAAGCTTTCTTT. Its protein product is CASSLLSGTEAFF.

This chain links TRBV24-1 with TRBJ2-3; tentatively, D is TRBD1 (6 bases). Per the germline V gene, CDR1 is KGHDR and CDR2 is SFDVKD. The V end lost 4 bases, the J end lost 2 bases, and 15 bases lay between the germline ends. The CDR3 has 16 residues. The CDR3 is CATSDTRTAPTDTQYF. The CDR3 coding sequence is TGTGCCACCAGTGACACACGGACAGCCCCCACAGATACGCAGTATTTT.